The clone carrying this TCR beta chain was seen ten or more times. CDR3 size: 17 residues. Germline V gives CDR1 SQVTM, CDR2 ANQGSEA. The junction had 6 bases not matched to a gene; V was cut back by 6 bases and J by 0 bases. TCRdb fed the RT-PCR reads into MiXCR, producing one record per CDR3 protein. This table has about 700,000 distinct CDR3 sequences, 13% to 15% appearing once. This clonotype originated in a female donor in good health, serving as a healthy control. The rearrangement joins TRBV29-1 to TRBJ2-1, with 15 bases lining up with TRBD2. Input material: memory CD4+ T cells from blood. The CDR3 protein is CSVAGLAGGSSYNEQFF. The CDR3 DNA reads as TGCAGCGTGGCCGGACTAGCGGGAGGGAGCTCCTACAATGAGCAGTTCTTC.